One and the same sample provided the 30 T cell receptor beta chains below, sequenced in a study of shared clonotypes between healthy human individuals. Only in-frame clones appear in the TCRdb table, and some are missing; sequencing was by immunoSEQ multiplex PCR. The repertoire has about 1.5 million clones, 98% of them found once; the top ten carry roughly 0.45%. The sample consisted of naive CD4+ T cells sorted from blood. The subset: CD45RA+ positively selected. These TCRs come from a man aged 25-45 years in good health.

The rearrangement links TRBV4-1 to TRBJ1-4; D is perhaps TRBD1 (6 bases). V was clipped by 3 bases and J by 8 bases, with 19 bases between them. The CDR3 covers 16 residues. Germline CDR1 and CDR2: MGHRA and YSYEKL. CDR3 DNA sequence: TGCGCCAGCAGCCAGCTTAGTTGGCAGGGGAGGGAAAAACTGTTTTTT. This translates into CASSQLSWQGREKLFF.

The J gene is TRBJ2-1, the V gene TRBV7-9, with D possibly being TRBD2 (6 bases). Germline V lookup: CDR1 SEHNR, CDR2 FQNEAQ (reference sequence). The CDR3 is made up of 14 amino acids. Trimming took 1 base from V and 4 from J, leaving 8 bases between them. The CDR3, as DNA: TGTGCCAGCAGCTTAGTGGGAGGTTACAATGAGCAGTTCTTC. It is translated as CASSLVGGYNEQFF.

This chain uses TRBV5-1 with TRBJ2-7, with a weak D call TRBD2 (6 bases). Germline V gives CDR1 SGHRS, CDR2 YFSETQ. The CDR3 contains 14 residues. V gave up 4 bases and J gave up 2 bases, with 13 bases separating them. The CDR3 nucleotides read TGCGCCAGCAGCCCGGGACTGGGGACCTACGAGCAGTACTTC. It yields the protein CASSPGLGTYEQYF.

The rearrangement links TRBV27 to TRBJ1-5, with D possibly TRBD1 on 6 matching bases. Germline V CDR1 and CDR2: MNHEY, SMNVEV (reference sequence). CDR3 size: 16 residues. Between the trimmed V and J ends, which lost 1 base and 7 bases, there was a span of 17 bases. CDR3 region: CASSLFGGQGWQPQHF. In nucleotides, the CDR3 is TGTGCCAGCAGTTTATTTGGGGGGCAGGGTTGGCAGCCCCAGCATTTT.

V is TRBV27 and J is TRBJ2-7; D gene uncertain. V was cut by 3 bases and J by 0 bases, with 6 bases left in between. The germline CDR1 and CDR2 sequences are MNHEY and SMNVEV (reference sequence). There are 13 residues in the CDR3. The CDR3 coding sequence is TGTGCCAGCAGTTTTCGCCTCTCCTACGAGCAGTACTTC. It encodes CASSFRLSYEQYF.

The chain uses TRBV4-1 and TRBJ1-5; TRBD1 aligns across 7 bases. This CDR3 has 15 residues. V lost 0 bases to trimming and J lost 7 bases; unmatched junction nucleotides: 6. Germline V gives CDR1 MGHRA, CDR2 YSYEKL. Here the CDR3 DNA reads TGCGCCAGCAGCCAAGAAGTAGGGGGCAGGCAGCCCCAGCATTTT. It codes for CASSQEVGGRQPQHF.

This clone was detected once. The chain carries TRBV4-3 and TRBJ2-3; D not resolved. CDR1 LGHNA and CDR2 YSLEER come from the germline V gene. The V gene lost 0 bases and the J gene lost 4 bases, with 5 bases spanning the gap. The CDR3 spans 13 residues. The CDR3 loop is CASSQDYPDTQYF. The CDR3 region has the DNA TGCGCCAGCAGCCAAGATTACCCAGATACGCAGTATTTT.

This rearrangement joins TRBV15 to TRBJ2-7; D uncertain. In germline, CDR1 is LNHNV, CDR2 YYDKDF (reference sequence). Between the trimmed V and J ends, which lost 0 bases and 3 bases, there was a span of 9 bases. The CDR3 covers 14 residues. CDR3 nucleotides: TGTGCCACCAGCAGAGATTCCAGGAACTACGAGCAGTACTTC. It codes for CATSRDSRNYEQYF.

This chain connects TRBV6-1 to TRBJ2-7; D gene ambiguous. The V gene's germline CDR1 is MNHNS and CDR2 SASEGT. The CDR3 consists of 18 residues. Trimming shortened V by 1 base and J by 0 bases, and 19 bases separated the two germline ends. The CDR3 sequence: CASSEGGVMMGDSYEQYF. CDR3 DNA sequence: TGTGCCAGCAGTGAAGGCGGCGTGATGATGGGCGACTCCTACGAGCAGTACTTC.

Details on this clone: The same CDR3 also results from other DNA sequences found in this sample. The CDR3 bases are TGTGCCAGCAGCGTCCAGGGACAGAACACTGAAGCTTTCTTT. Translated, it gives CASSVQGQNTEAFF. V usage is TRBV9 and J usage is TRBJ1-1, with D tentatively TRBD1 (6 bases). CDR3 length equals 14 residues. Trimming removed 2 bases at V and 1 base at J, with 9 bases between. Germline lookup yields CDR1 SGDLS and CDR2 YYNGEE.

This clone was counted once. This chain joins TRBV29-1 and TRBJ1-5, with D perhaps matching TRBD1 (6 bases). The CDR3 length is 13 residues. Germline V gene sequence: CDR1 SQVTM, CDR2 ANQGSEA. With 6 bases removed from V and 5 bases from J, the gap between germline ends came to 14 bases. The CDR3 region is CSVATGPHQPQHF. Here the CDR3 DNA reads TGCAGCGTGGCTACAGGGCCCCATCAGCCCCAGCATTTT. The whole variable domain, filled in from reference TRBV29-1 and TRBJ1-5, reads SAVISQKPSRDICQRGTSLTIQCQVDSQVTMMFWYRQQPGQSLTLIATANQGSEATYESGFVIDKFPISRPNLTFSTLTVSNMSPEDSSIYLCSVATGPHQPQHFGDGTRLSIL.

The chain employs TRBV5-1 and TRBJ2-3; TRBD2 matches 11 bases. The CDR3 runs 14 residues. Per germline, CDR1 SGHRS and CDR2 YFSETQ. Trimming cost V 7 bases and J 11 bases; bases outside gene matches: 12. The CDR3 protein is CASSPLAGDLGQYF. Written as DNA, the CDR3 is TGCGCCAGCTCCCCACTAGCGGGAGATTTAGGGCAGTATTTT.

This chain links TRBV5-5 with TRBJ2-3, with a tentative D call TRBD1 (6 bases). CDR3 size: 15 residues. V was clipped by 4 bases and J by 2 bases, with 14 bases between them. The germline V gene encodes CDR1 SGHKS and CDR2 YYEKEE (reference sequence). The CDR3 DNA sequence: TGTGCCAGCAGCAAAACAGGGAGCCCCACAGATACGCAGTATTTT. Amino acid sequence: CASSKTGSPTDTQYF.

V and J are TRBV6-1 and TRBJ2-7; D is tentatively TRBD1 or TRBD2 (5 bases each). The CDR3 covers 15 residues. V was cut by 6 bases and J by 1 base, with 16 bases left in between. CDR1 is MNHNS, CDR2 SASEGT, per germline. CDR3: CASRGVGVVSYEQYF. CDR3 nucleotides: TGTGCCAGCAGGGGGGTCGGGGTCGTATCCTACGAGCAGTACTTC.

This sequence joins TRBV5-1 and TRBJ1-1, with D hard to call. Germline CDR1 is SGHRS and CDR2 is YFSETQ. V lost 4 bases, J lost 1 base, and 11 bases lay in between. CDR3 size: 14 residues. In nucleotides, the CDR3 is TGCGCCAGCAGCCCACGGACGGAGAACACTGAAGCTTTCTTT. Amino acid sequence: CASSPRTENTEAFF.

The V and J genes are TRBV28 and TRBJ2-3; the D is unclear. CDR1 is MDHEN and CDR2 is SYDVKM in the germline V gene. With 6 bases removed from V and 5 bases from J, the gap between germline ends came to 18 bases. This CDR3 spans 15 amino acids. The CDR3 region is CASSPTPTLRDTQYF. The CDR3 DNA reads as TGTGCCAGCAGCCCGACACCTACTCTTAGAGATACGCAGTATTTT.

This clone came up once. The J gene is TRBJ2-5, the V gene TRBV7-9; weak D call: TRBD1 (5 bases). The CDR3 length is 15 residues. The V gene lost 2 bases and the J gene lost 3 bases, with 13 bases spanning the gap. CDR1 and CDR2 (germline): SEHNR, FQNEAQ (reference sequence). The CDR3 here is CASSLLGLPKETQYF. Written as DNA, the CDR3 is TGTGCCAGCAGCTTATTGGGGCTACCCAAAGAGACCCAGTACTTC.

This chain's CDR3 is CASSLVAGLSNTEAFF. DNA of the CDR3: TGTGCCAGCAGCTTGGTGGCAGGGTTATCGAACACTGAAGCTTTCTTT. This rearrangement joins TRBV5-5 to TRBJ1-1, with D maybe TRBD1 (5 bases). The germline gives CDR1 SGHKS, CDR2 YYEKEE (reference sequence). The CDR3 totals 16 residues. Trimming stripped 0 bases from V and 1 base from J, with 13 bases between.

V gene TRBV7-8 combines with J gene TRBJ1-1, with D uncertain. V was trimmed by 5 bases and J by 7 bases, leaving 11 bases between them. The CDR3 covers 12 residues. In germline, CDR1 is SGHVS, CDR2 FQNEAQ. CDR3 in DNA: TGTGCCAGCAGCCCCTGGACTGATGAAGCTTTCTTT. Encoded protein: CASSPWTDEAFF.

This clone appeared once. V is TRBV14 and J is TRBJ1-1, with unresolved D. Between the trimmed V and J ends, which lost 4 bases and 0 bases, there was a span of 15 bases. Germline CDR1 SGHDN, CDR2 FVKESK. The CDR3 totals 16 residues. The CDR3 loop reads CASSLSWVGMNTEAFF. CDR3 bases: TGTGCCAGCAGCCTTTCGTGGGTGGGAATGAACACTGAAGCTTTCTTT.

V usage is TRBV11-3 and J usage is TRBJ2-1; D perhaps matches TRBD2 (6 bases). The CDR3 extends over 15 amino acids. Germline assignment: CDR1 SGHNT and CDR2 YENEEA. Trimming left V 4 bases short and J 3 bases short, with 13 bases between. This CDR3 is CASSSSVGGYNEQFF. CDR3 nucleotide sequence: TGTGCCAGCAGCTCCTCTGTCGGGGGCTACAATGAGCAGTTCTTC. Full variable domain (remainder filled in from reference TRBV11-3 and TRBJ2-1): EAGVVQSPRYKIIEKKQPVAFWCNPISGHNTLYWYLQNLGQGPELLIRYENEEAVDDSQLPKDRFSAERLKGVDSTLKIQPAELGDSAVYLCASSSSVGGYNEQFFGPGTRLTVL.

The J gene is TRBJ2-2, the V gene TRBV4-1; D possibly corresponds to TRBD2 (5 bases). Per germline, CDR1 MGHRA and CDR2 YSYEKL. Trimming stripped 0 bases from V and 6 bases from J, with 11 bases between. The CDR3 is 15 residues long. CDR3 DNA: TGCGCCAGCAGCCAAGAAGACCGGGGAGCCGGGGAGCTGTTTTTT. It yields the protein CASSQEDRGAGELFF.

V and J are TRBV5-1 and TRBJ2-3; 7 nucleotides align to TRBD1. Trimming removed 0 bases from V and 0 bases from J; junction bases left unmatched: 4. The CDR3 covers 16 residues. Germline V lookup: CDR1 SGHRS, CDR2 YFSETQ. In DNA form, the CDR3 reads TGCGCCAGCAGCTTGGGGGGACAGACCAGCACAGATACGCAGTATTTT. It yields the protein CASSLGGQTSTDTQYF. Combining the CDR3 with reference TRBV5-1 and TRBJ2-3 gives the whole variable domain KAGVTQTPRYLIKTRGQQVTLSCSPISGHRSVSWYQQTPGQGLQFLFEYFSETQRNKGNFPGRFSGRQFSNSRSEMNVSTLELGDSALYLCASSLGGQTSTDTQYFGPGTRLTVL.

Comments on this clone: One end of the junction fails to match germline, which may point to a read error. The chain combines TRBV2 with TRBJ2-1, with no clear D. CDR1 and CDR2 (germline): SNHLY, FYNNEI. CDR3 length equals 14 residues. CDR3 amino acids: CATSDGRINNEQFF. In nucleotides, the CDR3 is TGTGCCACCAGTGATGGGCGGATCAACAATGAGCAGTTCTTC.

The V call is TRBV15, the J call TRBJ1-5; D gene ambiguous. The CDR3 spans 12 residues. Trimming stripped 7 bases from V and 3 bases from J, with 7 bases between. Per germline, CDR1 LNHNV and CDR2 YYDKDF (reference sequence). CDR3: CATNSFNQPQHF. Here the CDR3 DNA reads TGTGCCACCAATAGCTTCAATCAGCCCCAGCATTTT. The entire variable domain, with the rest obtained from reference TRBV15 and TRBJ1-5, is as follows: DAMVIQNPRYQVTQFGKPVTLSCSQTLNHNVMYWYQQKSSQAPKLLFHYYDKDFNNEADTPDNFQSRRPNTSFCFLDIRSPGLGDTAMYLCATNSFNQPQHFGDGTRLSIL.

This chain links TRBV28 with TRBJ2-3; TRBD2 aligns across 10 bases. The germline V gene encodes CDR1 MDHEN and CDR2 SYDVKM. The CDR3 has 16 residues. With V trimmed by 5 bases and J by 3 bases, 8 bases remained unmatched. The CDR3, as DNA: TGTGCCAGCAGTAGCGATAGCGGGAGGTGGACAGATACGCAGTATTTT. Its translation: CASSSDSGRWTDTQYF.

The V and J genes are TRBV27 and TRBJ2-1; D gene ambiguous. The germline V and J ends were trimmed by 3 bases and 6 bases, with 6 bases remaining between them. The germline V gene encodes CDR1 MNHEY and CDR2 SMNVEV (reference sequence). CDR3 length: 12 residues. CDR3 sequence: CASSFRFNEQFF. The DNA of the CDR3 is TGTGCCAGCAGTTTCCGTTTCAATGAGCAGTTCTTC.

The genes are TRBV2 and TRBJ2-2; D uncertain. This CDR3 spans 14 amino acids. Looked up from germline, CDR1 is SNHLY and CDR2 is FYNNEI. V dropped 7 bases and J dropped 2 bases, with 11 bases sitting between them. The CDR3 nucleotides are TGTGCCAGCATGTGGGAAGCTAACACCGGGGAGCTGTTTTTT. This encodes CASMWEANTGELFF.

Turning to this clone: This CDR3 is also generated by other DNA sequences in the sample. This chain uses TRBV18 with TRBJ2-7; D gene unclear. The V end was cut by 0 bases, the J end by 2 bases, with 5 bases between. Germline assignment: CDR1 KGHSH and CDR2 LQKENI. The CDR3 extends over 13 amino acids. CDR3 nucleotides: TGTGCCAGCTCACCACCTGGGGCCTACGAGCAGTACTTC. The encoded protein is CASSPPGAYEQYF.

The chain recombines TRBV2 with TRBJ2-1; 15 bases map to TRBD2. The V gene's germline CDR1 is SNHLY and CDR2 FYNNEI. The length of the CDR3 is 21 residues. The J segment lost 0 bases and the V segment lost 2 bases, leaving 11 bases of the junction unmatched. This chain's CDR3 is CASSEPGTSGRPRSSYNEQFF. The CDR3 DNA reads as TGTGCCAGCAGTGAACCAGGGACTAGCGGGAGGCCTCGGAGCTCCTACAATGAGCAGTTCTTC.